Presented here are 17 T cell receptor beta chains from one specimen sequenced in a study of CD8 T cells in ankylosing spondylitis. TCRdb processed the 5' RACE reads anew with MiXCR; each CDR3 protein has one entry. Altogether roughly 240,000 distinct CDR3 sequences are present, 7.5% to 9.5% being singletons, with the ten largest covering 4.5% to 5%. Sequenced material: blood, either unsorted or a sorted T cell fraction (not recorded which). These receptors all come from a female donor with ankylosing spondylitis or in good health (not recorded which).

This clonotype occurred a few times. A much larger clone lies a single base off, so this may be a read error. This chain connects TRBV4-3 to TRBJ2-1; TRBD2 matches at 13 bases. The CDR3 has 18 residues. Germline V CDR1 and CDR2: LGHNA, YSLEER. CDR3 sequence (DNA): TGCACCAGCAGCCAAGAGGCTTGGCGGACTAGCGGGAGCAATGAGCAGTTCTTC. Amino acids: CTSSQEAWRTSGSNEQFF.

This clonotype was counted ten times or more. The chain recombines TRBV7-3 with TRBJ2-1; no clear D gene. The germline V and J ends were trimmed by 8 bases and 6 bases, with 14 bases remaining between them. CDR1 is SGHTA, CDR2 FQGTGA, per germline. There are 13 residues in the CDR3. The CDR3 loop is CASLNWATNEQFF. CDR3 in DNA: TGTGCCAGCCTGAACTGGGCGACCAATGAGCAGTTCTTC.

This clonotype was observed a few times. The CDR3: CASSPSAGEQYF. The CDR3 nucleotides are TGTGCCAGCAGCCCCTCGGCGGGCGAGCAGTACTTC. The gene calls are TRBV7-9 and TRBJ2-7; a weak D match, TRBD2 (5 bases). The ends were cut back, 5 bases at V and 6 bases at J, with 11 bases in the middle. CDR3 length equals 12 residues. Germline loops: CDR1 SEHNR, CDR2 FQNEAQ (reference sequence).

This clonotype was observed many times. V and J are TRBV9 and TRBJ1-2; D gene ambiguous. From germline, CDR1 is SGDLS and CDR2 YYNGEE. CDR3 length: 13 residues. The germline V and J ends were trimmed by 0 bases and 8 bases, with 11 bases remaining between them. CDR3: CASSVAASGGYTF. In DNA form, the CDR3 reads TGTGCCAGCAGCGTAGCGGCATCGGGGGGCTACACCTTC.

This clonotype was observed many times. The V gene is TRBV2, the J gene TRBJ2-3; D unresolved. The CDR3 extends over 16 amino acids. From germline, CDR1 is SNHLY and CDR2 FYNNEI. V was shortened by 2 bases and J by 0 bases, with 12 bases between the two germline ends. CDR3 bases: TGTGCCAGCAGTGAAAGTCGCGGACCTAGCACAGATACGCAGTATTTT. Translation gives CASSESRGPSTDTQYF.

This clonotype was detected ten times or more. The chain couples TRBV27 to TRBJ2-1, with 9 positions matching TRBD2. The CDR3 consists of 14 residues. Trimming cost V 5 bases and J 8 bases; bases outside gene matches: 7. Germline assignment: CDR1 MNHEY and CDR2 SMNVEV (reference sequence). The CDR3 region is CASSVSGSGHEQFF. The CDR3 DNA sequence: TGTGCCAGCAGTGTTAGCGGGAGTGGTCATGAGCAGTTCTTC.

There are a few counts of this clonotype. The V gene is TRBV4-3, the J gene TRBJ2-7, with D perhaps matching TRBD2 (6 bases). Trimming left V 0 bases short and J 4 bases short, with 13 bases between. CDR1 and CDR2 (germline): LGHNA, YSLEER. The CDR3 has 15 amino acids. Here the CDR3 DNA reads TGCGCCAGCAGCCAAGATCGAAGGGACTTATACGAGCAGTACTTC. Its protein is CASSQDRRDLYEQYF.

This clonotype came up many times. V is TRBV6-2 or TRBV6-3 and J is TRBJ2-1; 9 bases line up with TRBD1. The CDR3 has 17 amino acids. Trimming cost V 6 bases and J 2 bases; bases outside gene matches: 11. The germline V gene has CDR1 MNHEY and CDR2 SVGEGT. For the CDR3, the DNA is TGTGCCAGCAGAGCCCACAGGGGGCGAAATCCCTACAATGAGCAGTTCTTC. It is translated as CASRAHRGRNPYNEQFF.

This clonotype has only a few counts. The CDR3 here is CASSLVQRNTDTQYF. The CDR3 DNA reads TGTGCCAGCAGCTTAGTCCAGCGGAACACAGATACGCAGTATTTT. The chain is built from TRBV11-2 and TRBJ2-3, with D perhaps matching TRBD2 (5 bases). The CDR3 consists of 15 residues. Trimming removed 1 base at V and 2 bases at J, with 10 bases between. Per the germline V gene, CDR1 is SGHAT and CDR2 is FQNNGV. Full variable domain (outside the CDR3, taken from reference TRBV11-2 and TRBJ2-3): EAGVAQSPRYKIIEKRQSVAFWCNPISGHATLYWYQQILGQGPKLLIQFQNNGVVDDSQLPKDRFSAERLKGVDSTLKIQPAKLEDSAVYLCASSLVQRNTDTQYFGPGTRLTVL.

This clonotype occurred many times. The chain links TRBV5-1 to TRBJ1-4; no definite D call. Germline CDR1 reads SGHRS; CDR2 reads YFSETQ. Trimming took 0 bases from V and 2 from J, leaving 11 bases between them. This CDR3 is 16 amino acids long. This CDR3 is CASSLGPSRTNEKLFF. The CDR3, as DNA: TGCGCCAGCAGCTTGGGACCAAGCAGGACTAATGAAAAACTGTTTTTT.

The sample holds many counts of this clonotype. This chain joins TRBV25-1 and TRBJ2-2; D is unclear. The CDR3 covers 14 residues. V was shortened by 5 bases and J by 0 bases, with 7 bases between the two germline ends. CDR1 is MGHDK, CDR2 SYGVNS, per germline. CDR3: CASSSNANTGELFF. Written as DNA, the CDR3 is TGTGCCAGCAGTAGTAATGCGAACACCGGGGAGCTGTTTTTT.

Many counts were recorded for this clonotype. The chain couples TRBV7-6 to TRBJ2-3; D gene uncertain. CDR1 and CDR2 (germline): SGHVS, FNYEAQ. This CDR3 spans 17 amino acids. Trimming took off 3 bases at V and 3 bases at J, with 19 bases between the two ends. As DNA, the CDR3 is TGTGCCAGCAGCTTTAACCCCCCAAACTCCGGGACAGATACGCAGTATTTT. Translation gives CASSFNPPNSGTDTQYF. Filled out from reference TRBV7-6 and TRBJ2-3, the complete variable domain reads GAGVSQSPRYKVTKRGQDVALRCDPISGHVSLYWYRQALGQGPEFLTYFNYEAQQDKSGLPNDRFSAERPEGSISTLTIQRTEQRDSAMYRCASSFNPPNSGTDTQYFGPGTRLTVL.

This clonotype was observed many times. The chain's CDR3 is CASSLTSGLQSVTDTQYF. For the CDR3, the DNA is TGTGCCAGCAGCTTAACCTCGGGCTTACAAAGTGTCACAGATACGCAGTATTTT. The V call is TRBV11-1, the J call TRBJ2-3; D not certain. CDR1 and CDR2 from the germline V gene are SGHAT and FQDESV (reference sequence). CDR3 size: 18 residues. Trimming pared 2 bases from V and 2 bases from J, leaving 20 bases between. Together with reference TRBV11-1 and TRBJ2-3, the CDR3 gives the full variable domain: EAEVAQSPRYKITEKSQAVAFWCDPISGHATLYWYRQILGQGPELLVQFQDESVVDDSQLPKDRFSAERLKGVDSTLKIQPAELGDSAMYLCASSLTSGLQSVTDTQYFGPGTRLTVL.

The sample holds many counts of this clonotype. The genes are TRBV19 and TRBJ2-4, with 12 nucleotides matching TRBD2. V shed 5 bases and J 1 base; nucleotides not matched to a gene: 12. CDR1 LNHDA and CDR2 SQIVND come from the germline V gene (reference sequence). This CDR3 region has 19 residues. The chain's CDR3 is CASSLRLAGVGLAKNIQYF. CDR3 coding DNA: TGTGCCAGTAGTCTACGACTAGCGGGAGTAGGTTTGGCCAAAAACATTCAGTACTTC.

The table lists this clonotype with many counts. CDR3 bases: TGTGCCACCAAAGGACAGGGACTTCCCTATGGCTACACCTTC. This gives the protein CATKGQGLPYGYTF. This sequence joins TRBV15 and TRBJ1-2; 8 nucleotides agree with TRBD1. Per the germline V gene, CDR1 is LNHNV and CDR2 is YYDKDF (reference sequence). V was pared by 7 bases and J by 4 bases, with 8 bases of the junction left unmatched. CDR3 length: 14 residues.

This clonotype was recorded at least ten times. The genes are TRBV24-1 and TRBJ1-5; TRBD1 might be the D (6 bases). The CDR3 contains 16 residues. Germline V lookup: CDR1 KGHDR, CDR2 SFDVKD. V was pared by 8 bases and J by 6 bases, with 22 bases between. The CDR3 sequence: CATKNLTGQERQPQHF. The CDR3 DNA follows: TGTGCCACCAAAAACCTTACAGGGCAGGAACGTCAGCCCCAGCATTTT.

The chain couples TRBV7-9 to TRBJ2-1, with a weak D call TRBD1 (6 bases). CDR3 length equals 14 residues. Germline-derived CDR1 and CDR2 are SEHNR and FQNEAQ (reference sequence). V lost 1 base and J 2 bases, leaving 6 bases between the germline ends. The CDR3 is CASSLEGAYNEQFF. The CDR3 nucleotides read TGTGCCAGCAGCTTAGAGGGGGCCTACAATGAGCAGTTCTTC.